This entry lists 22 T cell receptor beta chains sequenced from one sample in a study of blood T cell repertoires in COVID-19. The data were produced by immunoSEQ multiplex PCR, yet TCRdb's version contains in-frame clones alone and is incomplete. The table has 180,000 or so clones, about 82% seen once; the top ten hold about 9.7%. Sequenced material: PBMCs or T cells enriched from blood (not recorded which). The receptors stem from a woman in her 30s who had recovered from COVID-19.

This chain joins TRBV15 and TRBJ2-3, with 9 bases identical to TRBD2. In germline, CDR1 is LNHNV, CDR2 YYDKDF (reference sequence). The CDR3 is 21 residues long. Losses at the gene ends were 0 bases for V and 3 bases for J; bases not matched to a gene: 19. The CDR3: CATSRDRGAGGHNYGTDTQYF. CDR3 coding DNA: TGTGCCACCAGCAGAGATAGGGGTGCGGGAGGGCATAACTATGGTACAGATACGCAGTATTTT.

The chain couples TRBV7-9 to TRBJ1-5, with TRBD1 matching over 7 bases. CDR1 and CDR2 from the germline V gene are SEHNR and FQNEAQ (reference sequence). V trimming: 8 bases; J trimming: 4 bases; junction bases outside the gene matches: 11. The CDR3 extends over 15 amino acids. CDR3 nucleotide sequence: TGTGCCAGCTTCCAGAGACAGGGAACAAATCAGCCCCAGCATTTT. Protein product: CASFQRQGTNQPQHF. The whole variable domain, filled in from reference TRBV7-9 and TRBJ1-5, reads DTGVSQNPRHKITKRGQNVTFRCDPISEHNRLYWYRQTLGQGPEFLTYFQNEAQLEKSRLLSDRFSAERPKGSFSTLEIQRTEQGDSAMYLCASFQRQGTNQPQHFGDGTRLSIL.

V and J are TRBV4-1 and TRBJ2-7; TRBD1 aligns across 9 bases. Germline loops: CDR1 MGHRA, CDR2 YSYEKL. The CDR3 is 15 amino acids. The J segment lost 2 bases and the V segment lost 6 bases, leaving 8 bases of the junction unmatched. This chain's CDR3 is CASRNVGQGTYEQYF. The CDR3 nucleotides are TGCGCCAGCAGAAATGTGGGACAGGGAACCTACGAGCAGTACTTC.

The sample holds one count of this clone. The rearrangement joins TRBV11-1 to TRBJ1-1; D is perhaps TRBD1 (6 bases). Trimming stripped 1 base from V and 4 bases from J, with 10 bases between. This CDR3 comprises 14 residues. CDR1 is SGHAT, CDR2 FQDESV, per germline (reference sequence). The DNA for the CDR3 is TGTGCCAGCAGCTTAGGACAGGTGGGCACTGAAGCTTTCTTT. Its translation: CASSLGQVGTEAFF.

The CDR3 sequence: CASSFDRKYEQYF. The DNA of the CDR3 is TGTGCCAGCAGCTTCGACAGGAAGTACGAGCAGTACTTC. The chain employs TRBV7-9 and TRBJ2-7; D is possibly TRBD1 (6 bases). The germline V gene encodes CDR1 SEHNR and CDR2 FQNEAQ (reference sequence). The V end was cut by 3 bases, the J end by 4 bases, with 10 bases between. The length of the CDR3 is 13 residues.

For this clone: The same CDR3 arises from other DNA sequences in this sample as well. The V call is TRBV5-1, the J call TRBJ2-2, with 8 bases matching TRBD1. Germline-derived CDR1 and CDR2 are SGHRS and YFSETQ. This CDR3 region has 16 residues. V shed 0 bases and J 6 bases; nucleotides not matched to a gene: 7. Here the CDR3 reads CASSLDGQGASGELFF. The CDR3 DNA is TGCGCCAGCAGCTTGGATGGGCAGGGGGCGTCCGGGGAGCTGTTTTTT.

The rearrangement uses TRBV28 and TRBJ2-5, with 10 bases that match TRBD1. The junction had 7 bases not matched to a gene; V was cut back by 6 bases and J by 3 bases. The CDR3 is 15 amino acids. From germline, CDR1 is MDHEN and CDR2 SYDVKM. CDR3 amino acids: CASSRPGQGKETQYF. The CDR3 region has the DNA TGTGCCAGCAGCCGACCGGGACAGGGGAAAGAGACCCAGTACTTC.

The chain employs TRBV7-3 and TRBJ2-2; 8 bases fit TRBD2. The germline V gene has CDR1 SGHTA and CDR2 FQGTGA. The V segment lost 5 bases and the J segment 1 base; nucleotides outside the gene matches: 3. The CDR3 is made up of 15 amino acids. Here the CDR3 DNA reads TGTGCCAGCAGCAAGGGACTAGAGAACACCGGGGAGCTGTTTTTT. This translates into CASSKGLENTGELFF.

The chain links TRBV5-1 to TRBJ2-2; D unresolved. Germline V gives CDR1 SGHRS, CDR2 YFSETQ. The CDR3 has 14 amino acids. Trimming took off 3 bases at V and 6 bases at J, with 12 bases between the two ends. The CDR3 bases are TGCGCCAGCAGCTGGGCGAGAATGGCCGGGGAGCTGTTTTTT. Its translation: CASSWARMAGELFF.

This clone has more than one count but fewer than ten. The chain combines TRBV12-3 or TRBV12-4 with TRBJ2-2, with 7 bases lining up with TRBD1. Trimming took 6 bases from V and 5 from J; bases not matched to a gene: 3. The CDR3 runs to 13 residues. CDR3 DNA: TGTGCCAGCAGGCAGGGGGAAACCGGGGAGCTGTTTTTT. Its translation is CASRQGETGELFF.

As DNA, the CDR3 is TGTGCCAGCAGCCAAGGCGGAAACAATCAGCCCCAGCATTTT. This gives the protein CASSQGGNNQPQHF. The rearrangement links TRBV3-1 (or the pseudogene TRBV3-2) to TRBJ1-5; D is undetermined. Between the trimmed V and J ends, which lost 1 base and 3 bases, there was a span of 7 bases. The CDR3 covers 14 residues. Germline V lookup: CDR1 LGHDT, CDR2 YNNKEL (reference sequence).

The chain combines TRBV15 with TRBJ1-2; no clear D. Germline V gene lookup returns CDR1 LNHNV and CDR2 YYDKDF (reference sequence). V was cut by 8 bases and J by 0 bases, with 10 bases left in between. The CDR3 extends over 13 amino acids. The CDR3 is CATGREANYGYTF. DNA of the CDR3: TGTGCCACCGGGCGGGAGGCTAACTATGGCTACACCTTC.

The table lists this clone with a few counts. V usage is TRBV15 and J usage is TRBJ2-3; 12 bases align to TRBD2. Germline V CDR1 and CDR2: LNHNV, YYDKDF (reference sequence). CDR3 length: 17 residues. Germline trimming cut 0 bases from V and 2 bases from J; bases unmatched to any gene: 3. CDR3 region: CATSRDGLAGFTDTQYF. CDR3 DNA sequence: TGTGCCACCAGCAGAGATGGACTAGCGGGATTCACAGATACGCAGTATTTT.

This clone was seen a few times. The chain couples TRBV3-1 (or the pseudogene TRBV3-2) to TRBJ1-1; D uncertain. The CDR3 has 12 amino acids. The ends were cut back, 2 bases at V and 6 bases at J, with 7 bases in the middle. Germline assignment: CDR1 LGHDT and CDR2 YNNKEL (reference sequence). The CDR3 region is CASSQTKAEAFF. The CDR3 coding sequence is TGTGCCAGCAGCCAAACTAAGGCTGAAGCTTTCTTT.

V and J are TRBV4-2 and TRBJ2-1; TRBD2 matches at 7 bases. The CDR3 consists of 15 residues. Germline trimming cut 2 bases from V and 4 bases from J; bases unmatched to any gene: 5. Germline CDR1 LGHNA, CDR2 YNFKEQ. CDR3 in DNA: TGTGCCAGCAGCCAACAAGCGGGACCTTACAATGAGCAGTTCTTC. As protein: CASSQQAGPYNEQFF.

The genes are TRBV10-3 and TRBJ2-2; tentative D call: TRBD1 (6 bases). V lost 2 bases, J lost 6 bases, and 16 bases lay in between. The CDR3 length is 16 residues. Germline lookup yields CDR1 ENHRY and CDR2 SYGVKD. The chain's CDR3 is CAISEVLQGMAGELFF. In DNA form, the CDR3 reads TGTGCCATCAGTGAGGTTTTGCAGGGGATGGCCGGGGAGCTGTTTTTT.

V gene TRBV18 combines with J gene TRBJ2-5; D is uncertain. The CDR3 totals 12 residues. The V end was cut by 3 bases, the J end by 4 bases, with 6 bases between. Germline V gene sequence: CDR1 KGHSH, CDR2 LQKENI. For the CDR3, the DNA is TGTGCCAGCTCACCTCAGGTAGAGACCCAGTACTTC. This sequence encodes CASSPQVETQYF.

This chain links TRBV28 with TRBJ1-4, with TRBD1 as a possible D gene (6 bases). The CDR3 runs 13 residues. Germline CDR1 MDHEN, CDR2 SYDVKM. V was trimmed by 7 bases and J by 6 bases, leaving 12 bases between them. The CDR3 DNA reads TGTGCCAGCACTAGGGGGGGGGATGAAAAACTGTTTTTT. It yields the protein CASTRGGDEKLFF.

This rearrangement joins TRBV19 to TRBJ2-1, with D maybe TRBD2 (6 bases). The ends were cut back, 8 bases at V and 6 bases at J, with 11 bases in the middle. Germline CDR1 and CDR2: LNHDA and SQIVND (reference sequence). This CDR3 has 12 amino acids. CDR3 bases: TGTGCCAGTCGACTAGTTTTCAATGAGCAGTTCTTC. Its translation is CASRLVFNEQFF.

This rearrangement joins TRBV28 to TRBJ1-1; D unclear. The CDR3 consists of 14 residues. Trimming took 6 bases from V and 1 from J, leaving 12 bases between them. Germline V gene sequence: CDR1 MDHEN, CDR2 SYDVKM. Here the CDR3 DNA reads TGTGCCAGCAGCCCCCCCGGAGGGAACACTGAAGCTTTCTTT. It codes for CASSPPGGNTEAFF.

The genes are TRBV4-2 and TRBJ2-7; TRBD2 matches at 12 bases. Trimming at V came to 1 base and at J to 2 bases, leaving 6 bases not matched to a gene. Germline CDR1 is LGHNA and CDR2 is YNFKEQ. The CDR3 runs 17 residues. In nucleotides, the CDR3 is TGTGCCAGCAGCCAAGGAGAAAGGACTAGCGGGACCTACGAGCAGTACTTC. Translation gives CASSQGERTSGTYEQYF.

This clone was detected once. This chain uses TRBV6-5 with TRBJ1-5; a possible D gene is TRBD1 (5 bases). CDR3 size: 15 residues. The germline V gene encodes CDR1 MNHEY and CDR2 SVGAGI. V was pared by 8 bases and J by 5 bases, with 19 bases between. The DNA for the CDR3 is TGTGCCAGCTTGTCTAAAATCTCAGGGCATCAGCCCCAGCATTTT. Its translation is CASLSKISGHQPQHF.